This TCR beta chain derives from a study of molecular identifiers for immune sequencing clone quantification. One entry per CDR3 protein results from TCRdb running MiXCR on the PCR reads. The sample holds over 600,000 distinct CDR3 sequences; just under 20% are singletons and the top ten take 0.75% to 0.95%. Isolation of naive CD8 T cells was achieved by sorting on a CD8+CD4-CCR7+CD45RA+ phenotype. The CDR3 sequence is 15 residues long. CDR1 and CDR2 from the germline V gene are MNHEY and SVGEGT. Between the trimmed V and J ends, which lost 0 bases and 0 bases, there was a span of 3 bases. This clonotype was observed many times. The antigen remains undetermined. Findings and caveats of the study: Detection of one spiked Jurkat cell's TCR RNA reportedly worked in 900,000 to 1,000,000 naive cells. Same-barcode identical TCR molecules could make highly expanded clones look smaller than they are. Over 99% of effector molecules, but under 1% in naive cells, were held by clones with more than 20 RNA copies.

What was sequenced was naive CD8+ T cells from blood, with Jurkat cell RNA spiked in. Subset denoted: FACS-sorted CD8+CD4-CCR7+CD45RA+ naive T cells. This clonotype originated in a human donor in good health. Some libraries in this study had Jurkat cell RNA spiked in. The chain has TRBV6-2 or TRBV6-3 and TRBJ2-6; no reliable D call. The CDR3 DNA reads as TGTGCCAGCAGTTACTCGGTCTCTGGGGCCAACGTCCTGACTTTC. Amino acids: CASSYSVSGANVLTF.